Below, one T cell receptor (beta chain) is given with its context. The CDR3 consists of 15 residues. The germline CDR1 and CDR2 sequences are KGHSH and LQKENI. V dropped 3 bases and J dropped 8; count of bases not matched to a gene: 7. The data are from a study of blood T cell repertoires in COVID-19. Data came from immunoSEQ multiplex PCR; TCRdb stores just in-frame clones and leaves some out. The table has fewer than 350,000 clones, approximately 89% seen once. This receptor was obtained from a woman between 40 and 55 years old who had recovered from COVID-19. The chain joins TRBV18 to TRBJ2-1, with 10 bases that match TRBD2. Source material: PBMCs or T cells enriched from blood (not recorded which). The CDR3 nucleotides are TGTGCCAGCTCACCCGTGGCTAGCGGGAGCGATGAGCAGTTCTTC. It codes for CASSPVASGSDEQFF.